This T cell receptor beta chain was recovered during a study of cytomegalovirus exposure and HLA in healthy donors. Study-level findings and limits: Many donors carried some public TCRs, although rarity characterized most TCR sequences. It was 164 TCR beta chains that were listed as cytomegalovirus-associated. The classifier, whose performance was assessed in both the original and validation cohorts, reportedly diagnosed cytomegalovirus status with high specificity and sensitivity. A few of the chains that were CMV-associated were confirmed in vitro to be specific for CMV antigens.

CDR3 length: 14 residues. Between the trimmed V and J ends, which lost 0 bases and 2 bases, there was a span of 9 bases. Germline lookup yields CDR1 SGDLS and CDR2 YYNGEE. As concerns this clone: Its antigen is currently unknown.

Generated by immunoSEQ multiplex PCR, the TCRdb table keeps only in-frame clones and is missing some. The table has more than 150,000 clones, roughly 82% seen once. Material: PBMCs. The V gene is TRBV9, the J gene TRBJ2-7; no clear D. This TCR came from a man aged 18 to 30 in good health and CMV-seropositive. CDR3 sequence reads: CASSVAASTYEQYF. CDR3 in DNA: TGTGCCAGCAGCGTAGCGGCTAGTACCTACGAGCAGTACTTC.